These T cell receptor beta chains were read from a single sample in a study of cytomegalovirus exposure and HLA in healthy donors. TCRdb's table, derived via immunoSEQ multiplex PCR, lists solely in-frame clones and lacks some. The sample records under 150,000 clones, around 76% being singletons. Specimen: PBMCs. These receptors were collected from a man between 18 and 29 years old in good health and CMV-seronegative. CDR3s include the opening cysteine and the closing phenylalanine or tryptophan. Fields, in order: J gene, V gene, clone size, D gene, CDR3 DNA, CDR3 protein. A D gene is named only where the DNA matches it firmly. Clone size is given for some rows only: seen once, a few or many times, or a class if the clone is expanded.

TRBJ1-6,TRBV19,few,TRBD1,TGTGCCAGTAGTATGACAGGGGCCTCACCCCTCCACTTT,CASSMTGASPLHF
TRBJ1-4,TRBV15,-,TRBD1,TGTGCCACCAGCAGTGTCCCGGGACAGTCCCCAACTAATGAAAAACTGTTTTTT,CATSSVPGQSPTNEKLFF
TRBJ1-1,TRBV5-1,once,TRBD1,TGCGCCAGCAGGCCAGGACAGGGGGGCGCTGAAGCTTTCTTT,CASRPGQGGAEAFF
TRBJ2-1,TRBV15,-,TRBD1,TGTGCCACCAGCAGAGGAGGACAGGGGGCGCGTAATGAGCAGTTCTTC,CATSRGGQGARNEQFF
TRBJ2-2,TRBV7-9,-,-,TGTGCCAGCAGCTTGAGACTCGCGAACACCGGGGAGCTGTTTTTT,CASSLRLANTGELFF
TRBJ2-3,TRBV6-5,few,-,TGTGCCAGCAGTTCGCAGGGCACAGATACGCAGTATTTT,CASSSQGTDTQYF
TRBJ2-7,TRBV5-1,-,-,TGCGCCAGCAGCGACTCCGGGACATTACTCGAGCAGTACTTC,CASSDSGTLLEQYF
TRBJ1-4,TRBV19,few,-,TGTGCCAGTAGTGGCTATGGAGGGAGTGAAAAACTGTTTTTT,CASSGYGGSEKLFF
TRBJ2-1,TRBV7-3,-,TRBD2,TGTGCCAGCAGCCTAGTCGCGGGAGGTGCCAATGAGCAGTTCTTC,CASSLVAGGANEQFF
TRBJ2-1,TRBV6-5,-,-,TGTGCCAGCAGTTACTCGGAATTAAGCAACTCGGGGCAGTTCTTC,CASSYSELSNSGQFF
TRBJ1-4,TRBV27,once,TRBD1,TGTGCCAGCAGATCTAAGAGACAGGGGCGCGAAAAACTGTTTTTT,CASRSKRQGREKLFF
TRBJ2-3,TRBV7-9,-,-,TGTGCCAGCAGCTTCCGGACAGCCGATACGCAGTATTTT,CASSFRTADTQYF
TRBJ1-5,TRBV19,-,-,TGTGCCAGTAGTAGCCGGGGAGAGCAGCCCCAGCATTTT,CASSSRGEQPQHF
TRBJ2-7,TRBV29-1,once,-,TGCAGCGTTGTCCTAGCGACCCCGTCCTACGAGCAGTACTTC,CSVVLATPSYEQYF
TRBJ2-3,TRBV11-3,-,TRBD2,TGTGCCAGCAGCCGTGGGCGGCTAGCGGGGGGAGATACGCAGTATTTT,CASSRGRLAGGDTQYF
TRBJ1-4,TRBV5-1,-,-,TGCGCCAGCAGCTTGGCCACGCAGGGCGGAGAAAAACTGTTTTTT,CASSLATQGGEKLFF
TRBJ2-7,TRBV9,-,TRBD2,TGTGCCAGCAGCGTAGAGGTAGCGGGAGACGAGCAGTACTTC,CASSVEVAGDEQYF
TRBJ1-1,TRBV7-9,few,TRBD1,TGTGCCAGCAGCGGGGTCACAGGGGTAGAGACTGAAGCTTTCTTT,CASSGVTGVETEAFF
TRBJ1-1,TRBV25-1,few,-,TGTGCCAGCAGTGCTTGGAACACTGAAGCTTTCTTT,CASSAWNTEAFF
TRBJ1-1,TRBV25-1,once,TRBD1,TGTGCCAGCAGTGCTCGTCCGGGACAGGGGATGGGTGGCACTGAAGCTTTCTTT,CASSARPGQGMGGTEAFF